The 4 T cell receptor beta chains below were found in one sample sequenced in a study of cytomegalovirus exposure and HLA in healthy donors. Clones were sequenced by immunoSEQ multiplex PCR, and TCRdb holds only the in-frame ones, with some missing. Among approximately 140,000 clones listed, about 90% were seen once. The sequencing input was PBMCs. These receptors all stem from a woman aged 18 to 35 in good health and CMV-seropositive.

This chain links TRBV19 with TRBJ1-2; 10 bases line up with TRBD1. CDR3 length: 17 amino acids. CDR1 is LNHDA and CDR2 is SQIVND in the germline V gene (reference sequence). V shed 4 bases, J shed 4 bases, and the junction held 12 bases outside the gene matches. The CDR3 DNA reads TGTGCCAGTAGTACAGTCACCGGGACAGGGGTCATCTATGGCTACACCTTC. Translated, it gives CASSTVTGTGVIYGYTF.

V and J are TRBV5-6 and TRBJ2-3; D call uncertain. Germline V CDR1 and CDR2: SGHDT, YYEEEE. Trimming shortened V by 4 bases and J by 2 bases, and 11 bases separated the two germline ends. The length of the CDR3 is 14 residues. The CDR3 here is CASSQTLSTDTQYF. In DNA, the CDR3 is TGTGCCAGCAGCCAGACACTTTCCACAGATACGCAGTATTTT.

This chain links TRBV9 with TRBJ2-7; 8 nucleotides match TRBD2. Germline CDR1 reads SGDLS; CDR2 reads YYNGEE. The CDR3 contains 14 residues. J was trimmed by 5 bases and V by 3 bases; bases with no gene match: 7. The CDR3 nucleotides are TGTGCCAGCAGCGGCCGGGAGGGCCTGCACGAGCAGTACTTC. Its translation is CASSGREGLHEQYF.

This chain links TRBV10-3 with TRBJ1-2, with TRBD1 matching over 8 bases. The V gene's germline CDR1 is ENHRY and CDR2 SYGVKD. J gave up 5 bases and V 0 bases, and 11 bases lay outside the gene matches. The CDR3 spans 17 residues. The CDR3 protein is CAISESTIRDRFYGYTF. Here the CDR3 DNA reads TGTGCCATCAGTGAGTCGACGATCCGGGACAGGTTTTATGGCTACACCTTC.